These 11 T cell receptor beta chains were sequenced from one sample in a study of blood T cell repertoires in COVID-19. Clones were read by immunoSEQ multiplex PCR, and TCRdb kept only the in-frame ones, dropping some. The data show approximately 100,000 clones, around 93% seen once. Material for sequencing was peripheral blood. These receptors were collected from a man in his fifties with acute or convalescent COVID-19.

The gene calls are TRBV21-1 and TRBJ1-2. TRBV21-1 is termed a pseudogene. The CDR3 extends over 17 amino acids. This CDR3 is CASSKRAVDPTNYGYTF. For the CDR3, the DNA is TGTGCCAGCAGCAAACGTGCGGTTGACCCGACCAACTATGGCTACACCTTC.

The CDR3 spells CASSSSRDRDGYTF. CDR3 coding DNA: TGTGCCAGCAGCTCGTCCCGGGACAGGGATGGCTACACCTTC. The genes are TRBV5-5 and TRBJ1-2, with TRBD1 matching over 9 bases. The CDR3 length is 14 residues. J lost 6 bases, V lost 3 bases, and 6 bases had no gene match. CDR1 and CDR2 from the germline V gene are SGHKS and YYEKEE (reference sequence). The full variable domain, in which reference TRBV5-5 and TRBJ1-2 provide the parts outside the CDR3, is DAGVTQSPTHLIKTRGQQVTLRCSPISGHKSVSWYQQVLGQGPQFIFQYYEKEERGRGNFPDRFSARQFPNYSSELNVNALLLGDSALYLCASSSSRDRDGYTFGSGTRLTVV.

The chain links TRBV11-2 to TRBJ1-1; the D gene is possibly TRBD1 (5 bases). CDR1 is SGHAT and CDR2 is FQNNGV in the germline V gene. Trimming took 5 bases from V and 5 from J, leaving 12 bases between them. CDR3 size: 13 residues. Here the CDR3 DNA reads TGTGCCAGCAGCCGGACGGGGGTGACTGAAGCTTTCTTT. It codes for CASSRTGVTEAFF.

The V call is TRBV4-2, the J call TRBJ1-1; 9 nucleotides agree with TRBD1. V lost 4 bases, J lost 2 bases, and 5 bases stayed unmatched. CDR3 size: 15 residues. Germline loops: CDR1 LGHNA, CDR2 YNFKEQ. The CDR3 DNA follows: TGTGCCAGCAGCCCGACGGGACAGGGAAACACTGAAGCTTTCTTT. Its protein is CASSPTGQGNTEAFF.

The genes are TRBV7-9 and TRBJ1-5; D might be TRBD1 (6 bases). V gave up 5 bases and J gave up 6 bases, with 17 bases separating them. There are 15 residues in the CDR3. Germline CDR1 reads SEHNR; CDR2 reads FQNEAQ (reference sequence). This CDR3 reads CASSRGGGDFQPQHF. The CDR3 coding sequence is TGTGCCAGCAGCCGAGGGGGAGGGGACTTTCAGCCCCAGCATTTT.

The rearrangement uses TRBV12-5 and TRBJ1-1; D is undetermined. V dropped 5 bases and J dropped 10 bases, with 26 bases sitting between them. Germline values: CDR1 LGHNT, CDR2 FRNRAP. CDR3 size: 16 residues. The CDR3 region has the DNA TGTGCTAGTGGTCCGAATCTTCCACGGGATCCCCAGCGAGCTTTCTTT. Its translation is CASGPNLPRDPQRAFF.

The J gene is TRBJ2-2, the V gene TRBV7-8, with TRBD2 identical over 7 bases. The CDR3 sequence is 14 residues long. The J segment lost 5 bases and the V segment lost 3 bases, leaving 3 bases of the junction unmatched. Looked up from germline, CDR1 is SGHVS and CDR2 is FQNEAQ. The CDR3 sequence: CASSLERGTGELFF. The CDR3 DNA follows: TGTGCCAGCAGCTTGGAGCGGGGAACCGGGGAGCTGTTTTTT.

V and J are TRBV23-1 and TRBJ2-5; D remains unclear. TRBV23-1 is annotated as an ORF whose role is uncertain. Trimming shortened V by 3 bases and J by 1 base, and 9 bases separated the two germline ends. The CDR3 consists of 14 residues. The chain's CDR3 is CASSHPDTQETQYF. The DNA of the CDR3 is TGCGCCAGCAGTCACCCCGACACCCAAGAGACCCAGTACTTC.

This sequence joins TRBV6-5 and TRBJ1-2; 11 bases are a match to TRBD1. Per germline, CDR1 MNHEY and CDR2 SVGAGI. The J segment lost 4 bases and the V segment lost 2 bases, leaving 6 bases of the junction unmatched. This CDR3 has 16 residues. CDR3: CASSYLRTGGGYGYTF. The CDR3 nucleotides are TGTGCCAGCAGTTACCTCCGGACAGGGGGCGGCTATGGCTACACCTTC.

The rearrangement uses TRBV5-5 and TRBJ1-1; TRBD1 might be the D (5 bases). Trimming took off 4 bases at V and 6 bases at J, with 19 bases between the two ends. Per the germline V gene, CDR1 is SGHKS and CDR2 is YYEKEE (reference sequence). This CDR3 comprises 15 residues. In DNA form, the CDR3 reads TGTGCCAGCAGCCCAAGGAGCCAGGGATATTCTGAAGCTTTCTTT. This encodes CASSPRSQGYSEAFF.

V is TRBV6-1 and J is TRBJ1-1, with 7 bases fitting TRBD1. V shed 6 bases and J 5 bases; nucleotides not matched to a gene: 9. Looked up from germline, CDR1 is MNHNS and CDR2 is SASEGT. The CDR3 sequence is 14 residues long. The CDR3 loop is CASRYPQGLTEAFF. DNA of the CDR3: TGTGCCAGCAGATATCCACAGGGGTTAACTGAAGCTTTCTTT.